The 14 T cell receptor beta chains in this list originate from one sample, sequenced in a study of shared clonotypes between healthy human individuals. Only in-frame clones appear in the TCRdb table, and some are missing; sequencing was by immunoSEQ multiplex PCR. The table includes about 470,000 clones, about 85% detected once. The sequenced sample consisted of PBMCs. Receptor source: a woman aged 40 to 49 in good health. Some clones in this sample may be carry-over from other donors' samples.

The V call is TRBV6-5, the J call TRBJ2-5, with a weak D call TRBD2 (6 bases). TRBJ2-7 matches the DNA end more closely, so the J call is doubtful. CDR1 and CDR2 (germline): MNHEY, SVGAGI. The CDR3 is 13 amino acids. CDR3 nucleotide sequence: TGTGCCAGCAGTTCGCTCGGGAGCCACGAGCAGTACTTC. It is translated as CASSSLGSHEQYF.

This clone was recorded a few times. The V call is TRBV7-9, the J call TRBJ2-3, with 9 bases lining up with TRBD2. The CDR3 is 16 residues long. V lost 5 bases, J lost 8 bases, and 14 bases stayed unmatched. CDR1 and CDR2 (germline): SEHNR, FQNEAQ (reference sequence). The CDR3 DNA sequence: TGTGCCAGCAGCCTACCCGGGGCGGGAGGGCCTGGTACGCAGTATTTT. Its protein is CASSLPGAGGPGTQYF.

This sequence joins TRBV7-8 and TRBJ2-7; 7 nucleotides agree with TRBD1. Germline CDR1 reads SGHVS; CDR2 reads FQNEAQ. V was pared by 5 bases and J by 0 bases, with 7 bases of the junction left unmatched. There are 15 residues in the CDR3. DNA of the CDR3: TGTGCCAGCAGCCGACAGGGATTTAGCTCCTACGAGCAGTACTTC. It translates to CASSRQGFSSYEQYF.

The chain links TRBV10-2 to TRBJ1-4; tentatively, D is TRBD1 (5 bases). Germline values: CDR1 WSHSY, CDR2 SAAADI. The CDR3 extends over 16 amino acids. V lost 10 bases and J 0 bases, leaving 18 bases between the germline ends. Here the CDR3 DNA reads TGCGCCACCCAGGACACGCCGGCTGCAACTAATGAAAAACTGTTTTTT. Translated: CATQDTPAATNEKLFF.

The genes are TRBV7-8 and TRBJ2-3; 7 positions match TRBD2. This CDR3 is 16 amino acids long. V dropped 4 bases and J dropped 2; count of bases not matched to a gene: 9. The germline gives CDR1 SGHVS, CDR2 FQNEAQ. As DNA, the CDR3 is TGTGCCAGCAGCTCTAGAGGGACTACCGCCACAGATACGCAGTATTTT. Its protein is CASSSRGTTATDTQYF.

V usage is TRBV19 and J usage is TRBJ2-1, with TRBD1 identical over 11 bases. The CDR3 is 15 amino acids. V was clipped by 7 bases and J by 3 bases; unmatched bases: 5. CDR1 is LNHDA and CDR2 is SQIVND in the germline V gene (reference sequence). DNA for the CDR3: TGTGCCAGTACCCCCGGGACAGGGGGCTACAATGAGCAGTTCTTC. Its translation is CASTPGTGGYNEQFF.

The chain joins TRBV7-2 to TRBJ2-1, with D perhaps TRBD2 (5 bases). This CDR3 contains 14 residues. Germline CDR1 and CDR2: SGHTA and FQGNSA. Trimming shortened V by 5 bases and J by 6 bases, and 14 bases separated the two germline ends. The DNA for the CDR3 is TGTGCCAGCAGCCTCCCCTATCGGGGCAATGAGCAGTTCTTC. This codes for CASSLPYRGNEQFF.

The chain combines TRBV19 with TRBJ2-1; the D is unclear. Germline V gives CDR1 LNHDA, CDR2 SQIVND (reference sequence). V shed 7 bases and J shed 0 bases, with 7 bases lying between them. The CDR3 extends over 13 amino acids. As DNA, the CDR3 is TGTGCCAGTAAGTTGAGCTCCTACAATGAGCAGTTCTTC. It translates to CASKLSSYNEQFF.

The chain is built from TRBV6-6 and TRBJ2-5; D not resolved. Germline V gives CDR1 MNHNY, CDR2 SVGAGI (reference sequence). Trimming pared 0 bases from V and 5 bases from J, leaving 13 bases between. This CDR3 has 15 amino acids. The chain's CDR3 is CASSYSVVGRETQYF. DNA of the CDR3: TGTGCCAGCAGTTACTCGGTGGTGGGAAGGGAGACCCAGTACTTC.

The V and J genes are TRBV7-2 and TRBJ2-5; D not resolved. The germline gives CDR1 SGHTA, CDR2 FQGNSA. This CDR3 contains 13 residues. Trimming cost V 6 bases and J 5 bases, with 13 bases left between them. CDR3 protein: CASRIGGRETQYF. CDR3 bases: TGTGCCAGCAGAATAGGTGGGCGGGAGACCCAGTACTTC.

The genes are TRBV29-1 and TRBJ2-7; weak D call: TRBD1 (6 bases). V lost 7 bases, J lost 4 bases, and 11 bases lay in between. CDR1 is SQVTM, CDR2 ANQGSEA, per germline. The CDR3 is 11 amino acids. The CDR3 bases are TGCAGCGCCCGACAGGTTTACGAGCAGTACTTC. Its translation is CSARQVYEQYF.

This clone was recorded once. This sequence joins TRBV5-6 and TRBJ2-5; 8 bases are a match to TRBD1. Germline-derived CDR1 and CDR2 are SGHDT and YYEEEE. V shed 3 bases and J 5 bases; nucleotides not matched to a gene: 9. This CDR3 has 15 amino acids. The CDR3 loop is CASSSTGGIEETQYF. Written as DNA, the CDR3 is TGTGCCAGCAGCTCTACAGGGGGTATAGAGGAGACCCAGTACTTC.

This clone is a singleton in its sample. CDR3 region: CASSSTLDRANEQFF. The CDR3 DNA sequence: TGTGCCAGCAGCTCGACCCTCGACAGGGCCAATGAGCAGTTCTTC. The genes are TRBV13 and TRBJ2-1; TRBD1 matches at 7 bases. The CDR3 has 15 residues. With V trimmed by 4 bases and J by 6 bases, 9 bases remained unmatched. The germline V gene encodes CDR1 PRHDT and CDR2 FYEKMQ (reference sequence).

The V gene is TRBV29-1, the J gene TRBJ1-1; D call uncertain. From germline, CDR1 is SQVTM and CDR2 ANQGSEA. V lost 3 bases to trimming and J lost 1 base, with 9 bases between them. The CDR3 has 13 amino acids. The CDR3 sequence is CSVEAGGNTEAFF. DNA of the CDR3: TGCAGCGTTGAGGCAGGTGGGAACACTGAAGCTTTCTTT.